This T cell receptor beta chain came from a study of cytomegalovirus exposure and HLA in healthy donors. With 60 Vbeta and 13 Jbeta primers, the PCR was carried out. Measured with immunoSEQ multiplex PCR; TCRdb has only the in-frame clones, and not every one. The sample carries about 140,000 clones, 79% recorded once. This clone was observed a few times. Its matching antigen is unknown. Whole-study findings and limits: Later on, an analysis tied 15,000 to 20,000 TCR beta sequences to HLA alleles at 0.05 false discovery rate. TRBV6-2, TRBV6-3 and some other V segments were unresolvable in 87-base-pair reads.

The CDR3 is 14 amino acids. V shed 3 bases and J shed 5 bases, with 13 bases lying between them. In germline, CDR1 is MDHEN, CDR2 SYDVKM. The clonotype was recovered from a man aged 40-55 years in good health and CMV-seropositive. The chain couples TRBV28 to TRBJ1-2; D unresolved. Sequenced input: PBMCs. CDR3 coding DNA: TGTGCCAGCAGTTTGTCCAGGAAAGCTTATGGCTACACCTTC. Encoded protein: CASSLSRKAYGYTF.